This T cell receptor beta chain was captured by sequencing in a study of blood T cells in healthy people across ages. At the level of the study: About one barcoded beta molecule per two T cells was captured by template switching.

PCR was performed a second time for about 7 to 12 cycles using a sample-barcoded 5' primer and a J-beta primer mix. One entry per CDR3 protein, called by TCRdb with MiXCR from the 5' RACE reads. The sample includes around 1,900,000 distinct CDR3 sequences, more than 35% of them seen just once. Study results and limitations: The study regarded diversity estimates from one million T cells as underestimates. Since the PBMCs were unsorted, naive and antigen-experienced cells could not be conclusively compared. TCR beta diversity per million T cells fell roughly linearly with age.

Remarks on this clonotype: What it binds is unknown.

Specimen: blood. The clonotype comes from a human donor in good health.

The CDR3 DNA reads TGCGCCAGCAGCCAAGCGTACAGTCCCGGCGATGAGCAGTTCTTC. Translation: CASSQAYSPGDEQFF. The chain links TRBV4-3 to TRBJ2-1; D not resolved. This CDR3 is 15 amino acids long. With 1 base removed from V and 8 bases from J, the gap between germline ends came to 15 bases. The germline V gene has CDR1 LGHNA and CDR2 YSLEER.